The 25 T cell receptor beta chains below come from one sample, sequenced in a study of blood T cell repertoires in COVID-19. Clones were read by immunoSEQ multiplex PCR, and TCRdb kept only the in-frame ones, dropping some. The sample contains around 150,000 clones, 70% to 85% of which appear only once. Sequenced: peripheral blood. These receptors were taken from a woman aged 80 or older in a cohort sampled during active or convalescent COVID-19.

The chain links TRBV2 to TRBJ2-3, with 10 bases matching TRBD2. This CDR3 spans 14 amino acids. Unmatched junction bases numbered 3, after V lost 4 bases and J lost 5 bases. Germline loops: CDR1 SNHLY, CDR2 FYNNEI. This CDR3 reads CASSAGLALDTQYF. CDR3 DNA sequence: TGTGCCAGCAGTGCGGGACTAGCGTTAGATACGCAGTATTTT.

The rearrangement joins TRBV19 to TRBJ1-1; D is possibly TRBD1 (6 bases). V was shortened by 3 bases and J by 0 bases, with 14 bases between the two germline ends. The CDR3 contains 16 residues. Germline lookup yields CDR1 LNHDA and CDR2 SQIVND (reference sequence). The DNA for the CDR3 is TGTGCCAGTAGTATCGGGCAGGGGTGGTTGAACACTGAAGCTTTCTTT. Encoded protein: CASSIGQGWLNTEAFF.

V and J are TRBV27 and TRBJ2-3, with TRBD2 as a possible D gene (5 bases). CDR1 and CDR2 (germline): MNHEY, SMNVEV (reference sequence). Trimming removed 8 bases at V and 1 base at J, with 7 bases between. This CDR3 has 12 residues. CDR3 in DNA: TGTGCCAGCGGGGAGCGCACAGATACGCAGTATTTT. Translation: CASGERTDTQYF.

The chain carries TRBV5-1 and TRBJ2-5; 10 bases are shared with TRBD1. Germline V CDR1 and CDR2: SGHRS, YFSETQ. The CDR3 sequence is 13 residues long. The junction had 2 bases not matched to a gene; V was cut back by 2 bases and J by 7 bases. CDR3 nucleotide sequence: TGCGCCAGCAGCTTCGGACAGGGGGGGACCCAGTACTTC. Residues: CASSFGQGGTQYF.

V gene TRBV9 combines with J gene TRBJ2-1; 7 nucleotides line up with TRBD1. The CDR3 is 16 amino acids. Per the germline V gene, CDR1 is SGDLS and CDR2 is YYNGEE. V shed 1 base, J shed 0 bases, and the junction held 4 bases outside the gene matches. CDR3 nucleotides: TGTGCCAGCAGCGTACGGACAGGCGTCTCCTACAATGAGCAGTTCTTC. Translated, it gives CASSVRTGVSYNEQFF.

This clone was seen repeatedly, ten times or more. The chain couples TRBV6-5 to TRBJ1-1; the match to TRBD1 covers 7 bases. The V gene end was trimmed by 7 bases and the J gene end by 8 bases; junction bases not matched to a gene: 10. CDR3 length equals 13 residues. Germline values: CDR1 MNHEY, CDR2 SVGAGI. The CDR3 region is CASTTVGTAEAFF. Here the CDR3 DNA reads TGTGCCAGCACCACTGTTGGGACAGCCGAAGCTTTCTTT.

The rearrangement uses TRBV7-9 and TRBJ2-5; no definite D call. The CDR3 spans 15 residues. The germline V gene has CDR1 SEHNR and CDR2 FQNEAQ (reference sequence). V gave up 5 bases and J gave up 5 bases, with 18 bases separating them. This CDR3 reads CASSPQSTSSETQYF. The CDR3 region has the DNA TGTGCCAGCAGCCCCCAATCGACTTCGTCGGAGACCCAGTACTTC.

The V and J genes are TRBV3-1 (or the pseudogene TRBV3-2) and TRBJ2-3, with 9 bases fitting TRBD2. This CDR3 spans 16 amino acids. The germline CDR1 and CDR2 sequences are LGHDT and YNNKEL (reference sequence). The V segment lost 0 bases and the J segment 2 bases; nucleotides outside the gene matches: 3. The CDR3 DNA reads TGTGCCAGCAGCCAAGATTCTAGCGGGACCACAGATACGCAGTATTTT. Protein: CASSQDSSGTTDTQYF.

V and J are TRBV29-1 and TRBJ1-2, with TRBD1 matching 8 bases. The CDR3 totals 13 residues. V shed 0 bases, J shed 7 bases, and the junction held 4 bases outside the gene matches. Germline CDR1 and CDR2: SQVTM and ANQGSEA. For the CDR3, the DNA is TGCAGCGTTGAAGATCATACAGGGGGTGGCTACACCTTC. It is translated as CSVEDHTGGGYTF.

V is TRBV5-1 and J is TRBJ1-3, with no clear D. CDR1 and CDR2 from the germline V gene are SGHRS and YFSETQ. Trimming removed 1 base from V and 0 bases from J, with 2 bases in between. This CDR3 comprises 13 residues. Written as DNA, the CDR3 is TGCGCCAGCAGCTTGTACTCTGGAAACACCATATATTTT. Its translation is CASSLYSGNTIYF.

V and J are TRBV12-5 and TRBJ2-7, with TRBD1 identical over 10 bases. With V trimmed by 5 bases and J by 5 bases, 6 bases remained unmatched. The CDR3 runs 14 residues. Germline-derived CDR1 and CDR2 are LGHNT and FRNRAP. For the CDR3, the DNA is TGTGCTAGTGGTCCCGGACAGGGGGTGGACGAGCAGTACTTC. Encoded protein: CASGPGQGVDEQYF. Full variable domain (remainder filled in from reference TRBV12-5 and TRBJ2-7): DARVTQTPRHKVTEMGQEVTMRCQPILGHNTVFWYRQTMMQGLELLAYFRNRAPLDDSGMPKDRFSAEMPDATLATLKIQPSEPRDSAVYFCASGPGQGVDEQYFGPGTRLTVT.

The chain joins TRBV6-5 to TRBJ1-2; D uncertain. Trimming removed 2 bases at V and 6 bases at J, with 16 bases between. This CDR3 spans 15 amino acids. The germline V gene has CDR1 MNHEY and CDR2 SVGAGI. CDR3 DNA: TGTGCCAGCAGTTACCGCGGCATTAATAAGAATGGCTACACCTTC. Its protein product is CASSYRGINKNGYTF.

The V call is TRBV19, the J call TRBJ2-3; 8 nucleotides align to TRBD1. The CDR3 is 17 residues long. The trim removed 2 bases at V and 2 bases at J, leaving 9 bases unmatched. Germline V gene sequence: CDR1 LNHDA, CDR2 SQIVND (reference sequence). The CDR3 DNA is TGTGCCAGTAGTATACCCCCGGGACAGGACTACACAGATACGCAGTATTTT. Its translation is CASSIPPGQDYTDTQYF.

V gene TRBV5-5 combines with J gene TRBJ1-4; D is ambiguous. Germline CDR1 reads SGHKS; CDR2 reads YYEKEE (reference sequence). The CDR3 runs 14 residues. Trimming took 3 bases from V and 7 from J, leaving 13 bases between them. CDR3 loop: CASSSWRAGEKLFF. CDR3 nucleotide sequence: TGTGCCAGCAGCTCGTGGAGGGCCGGTGAAAAACTGTTTTTT.

This sequence joins TRBV15 and TRBJ1-4; D is undetermined. The CDR3 contains 15 residues. V lost 4 bases and J lost 0, with 9 bases in between. Germline CDR1 and CDR2: LNHNV and YYDKDF (reference sequence). The DNA of the CDR3 is TGTGCCACCAGCAAACACAGCCCAACTAATGAAAAACTGTTTTTT. Translation: CATSKHSPTNEKLFF.

The V gene is TRBV5-5, the J gene TRBJ1-5; no clear D gene. V lost 6 bases and J 0 bases, leaving 13 bases between the germline ends. The CDR3 extends over 15 amino acids. The germline V gene has CDR1 SGHKS and CDR2 YYEKEE (reference sequence). In DNA, the CDR3 is TGTGCCAGCACCCCCGGAGTAAATAGCAATCAGCCCCAGCATTTT. Translation gives CASTPGVNSNQPQHF. Combining the CDR3 with reference TRBV5-5 and TRBJ1-5 gives the whole variable domain DAGVTQSPTHLIKTRGQQVTLRCSPISGHKSVSWYQQVLGQGPQFIFQYYEKEERGRGNFPDRFSARQFPNYSSELNVNALLLGDSALYLCASTPGVNSNQPQHFGDGTRLSIL.

The chain is built from TRBV19 and TRBJ1-5, with TRBD1 matching over 10 bases. Trimming at V came to 5 bases and at J to 7 bases, leaving 8 bases not matched to a gene. Germline V gene data show CDR1 as LNHDA and CDR2 as SQIVND (reference sequence). The CDR3 sequence is 15 residues long. CDR3: CASSASGTGEQPQHF. The CDR3 DNA sequence: TGTGCCAGTAGTGCGTCCGGGACAGGGGAACAGCCCCAGCATTTT. Variable domain in full (rest from reference TRBV19 and TRBJ1-5): DGGITQSPKYLFRKEGQNVTLSCEQNLNHDAMYWYRQDPGQGLRLIYYSQIVNDFQKGDIAEGYSVSREKKESFPLTVTSAQKNPTAFYLCASSASGTGEQPQHFGDGTRLSIL.

This clone was found once. The CDR3 region is CASSQSSGQGRAFF. CDR3 nucleotides: TGTGCCAGCAGCCAGTCTAGCGGACAGGGTCGGGCTTTCTTT. The V call is TRBV4-2, the J call TRBJ1-1; 8 bases are shared with TRBD1. CDR3 length: 14 residues. Germline V gene sequence: CDR1 LGHNA, CDR2 YNFKEQ. With 3 bases clipped from V and 11 bases from J, the junction kept 11 bases outside the gene matches.

This clone is a singleton in its sample. The rearrangement uses TRBV29-1 and TRBJ1-3, with TRBD1 matching over 8 bases. Trimming cost V 7 bases and J 4 bases; bases outside gene matches: 9. The CDR3 spans 14 residues. CDR1 SQVTM and CDR2 ANQGSEA come from the germline V gene. The CDR3: CSGKMTGAGNTIYF. Written as DNA, the CDR3 is TGCAGCGGAAAGATGACAGGGGCAGGAAACACCATATATTTT.

The rearrangement uses TRBV3-1 (or the pseudogene TRBV3-2) and TRBJ1-2, with TRBD1 identical over 7 bases. Germline assignment: CDR1 LGHDT and CDR2 YNNKEL (reference sequence). This CDR3 contains 17 residues. Germline trimming cut 4 bases from V and 7 bases from J; bases unmatched to any gene: 18. The CDR3, as DNA: TGTGCCAGCAGCCGGCGGGGCGTAGGGGGCGTCCGCAGTGGCTACACCTTC. Its translation is CASSRRGVGGVRSGYTF.

CDR3 coding DNA: TGTGCCAGCAGCAAGGTAGCGGTTTTATCAGATACGCAGTATTTT. The encoded protein is CASSKVAVLSDTQYF. The chain carries TRBV21-1 and TRBJ2-3; the table's D gene call, TRBD2, was not cross checked with the DNA. TRBV21-1 is a documented pseudogene. The length of the CDR3 is 15 residues.

The chain combines TRBV4-3 with TRBJ2-3; tentative D call: TRBD2 (6 bases). Germline lookup yields CDR1 LGHNA and CDR2 YSLEER. The CDR3 runs to 13 residues. Trimming cost V 4 bases and J 5 bases, with 10 bases left between them. The CDR3 nucleotides are TGCGCCAGCAGCCGGGGGGTGGGAGATACGCAGTATTTT. Protein product: CASSRGVGDTQYF.

J is TRBJ2-2 and V is TRBV24-1, with TRBD1 matching over 11 bases. The CDR3 has 17 residues. The ends lost 4 bases at V and 7 bases at J; junction bases unmatched: 10. Germline values: CDR1 KGHDR, CDR2 SFDVKD. CDR3 protein: CATSDSDRGPVGGELFF. The CDR3 coding sequence is TGTGCCACCAGTGACTCGGACAGGGGGCCTGTCGGCGGGGAGCTGTTTTTT.

The V call is TRBV28, the J call TRBJ1-5; D gene uncertain. The germline CDR1 and CDR2 sequences are MDHEN and SYDVKM. V lost 2 bases to trimming and J lost 4 bases, with 9 bases between them. This CDR3 is 14 amino acids long. The CDR3 DNA reads as TGTGCCAGCAGTTTAGCGGGAGGGAATCAGCCCCAGCATTTT. Translation: CASSLAGGNQPQHF.

V is TRBV2 and J is TRBJ1-2; a possible D gene is TRBD1 (5 bases). CDR3 length: 11 amino acids. Germline CDR1 SNHLY, CDR2 FYNNEI. V dropped 8 bases and J dropped 4 bases, with 8 bases sitting between them. The CDR3 DNA sequence: TGTGCCAGCCGACAGTTCTATGGCTACACCTTC. It specifies CASRQFYGYTF.